This T cell receptor beta chain was captured by sequencing in a study of cytomegalovirus exposure and HLA in healthy donors. Study observations and caveats: Rarity held for most TCR sequences, but there were some public TCRs that occurred in many donors.

Of note for this clone: As yet, its antigen is unknown.

The PCR employed 60 Vbeta primers together with 13 Jbeta primers. Profiled with immunoSEQ multiplex PCR; TCRdb holds only in-frame clones, not every one. There are over 150,000 clones in the sample; about 83% occur only once, and about 0.93% lies in the top ten. The CDR3 consists of 14 residues. Germline V CDR1 and CDR2: SGHNT, YENEEA. Trimming stripped 3 bases from V and 7 bases from J, with 10 bases between. The clonotype originates from a woman younger than 45 in good health and CMV-seronegative. The V call is TRBV11-3, the J call TRBJ1-6; unclear D gene. Sample: PBMCs. The CDR3 DNA sequence: TGTGCCAGCAGCTTTAACGGGGTCAATTCACCCCTCCACTTT. This gives the protein CASSFNGVNSPLHF. The whole variable domain, remainder taken from reference TRBV11-3 and TRBJ1-6, is EAGVVQSPRYKIIEKKQPVAFWCNPISGHNTLYWYLQNLGQGPELLIRYENEEAVDDSQLPKDRFSAERLKGVDSTLKIQPAELGDSAVYLCASSFNGVNSPLHFGNGTRLTVT.